Listed here is a single TCR beta chain. As yet, its antigen is unknown. This specimen comes from a study of OX40 agonist ivuxolimab in advanced cancers. Overall study: One patient with hepatocellular carcinoma and two with cutaneous melanoma, three in all, had partial responses.

The sampling schedule covered blood at baseline, cycle 4 day 1, and cycle 7 day 1. This CDR3 is built from 11 residues. V lost 6 bases, J lost 5 bases, and 4 bases lay in between. CDR1 MNHNY and CDR2 SVGAGI come from the germline V gene (reference sequence). The repertoire was sequenced with immunoSEQ multiplex PCR; TCRdb's copy has only in-frame clones and lacks some. The repertoire includes approximately 25,000 clones, 77% of them detected once, and roughly 18% sits in the top ten. Study results and caveats: The antigens recognized by the expanded peripheral T cells, that is their antigen specificity, were not determined. Low levels of normalized T-cell clonal expansion also appeared in some nonresponders.

V is TRBV6-6 and J is TRBJ2-2; D ambiguous. This clonotype was sampled from an adult with an advanced solid tumor such as melanoma, head and neck, liver or kidney cancer. Sequencing used CD4+ or CD8+ T cells sorted from blood, obtained in a trial of the OX40 agonist ivuxolimab. This CDR3 reads CASRRTGELFF. CDR3 DNA sequence: TGTGCCAGCAGAAGGACCGGGGAGCTGTTTTTT.